This T cell receptor (beta chain) was sequenced in a study of early T cells in non-severe SARS-CoV-2 infection. MiXCR, applied by TCRdb to the 5' RACE reads, yields one record per CDR3 protein. This table holds more than 65,000 distinct CDR3 sequences, roughly an eighth found once. This TCR derives from an adult who was a healthcare worker with PCR-confirmed SARS-CoV-2 infection or an uninfected control (not recorded which). Source material: whole blood.

The CDR3 loop is CAISEPFSGANVLTF. The DNA of the CDR3 is TGTGCCATCAGTGAACCGTTCTCTGGGGCCAACGTCCTGACTTTC. The V call is TRBV10-3, the J call TRBJ2-6; D not certain. The CDR3 is 15 amino acids. Looked up from germline, CDR1 is ENHRY and CDR2 is SYGVKD. V lost 3 bases to trimming and J lost 0 bases, with 6 bases between them.